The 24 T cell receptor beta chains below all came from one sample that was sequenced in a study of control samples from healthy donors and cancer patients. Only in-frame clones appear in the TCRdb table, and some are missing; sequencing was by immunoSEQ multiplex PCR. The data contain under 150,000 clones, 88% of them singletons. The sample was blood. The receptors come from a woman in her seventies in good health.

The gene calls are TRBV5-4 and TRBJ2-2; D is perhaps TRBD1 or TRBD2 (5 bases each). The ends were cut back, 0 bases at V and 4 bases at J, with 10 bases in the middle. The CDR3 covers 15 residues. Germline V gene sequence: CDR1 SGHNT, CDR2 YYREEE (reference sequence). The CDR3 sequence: CASSLDPGTTGELFF. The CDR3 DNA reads TGTGCCAGCAGCTTGGACCCCGGGACCACCGGGGAGCTGTTTTTT.

The DNA of the CDR3 is TGCGCCAGCAGGGAATCACAGGGATCGCAGCCCCAGCATTTT. Translation: CASRESQGSQPQHF. The chain uses TRBV5-1 and TRBJ1-5; weak D call: TRBD1 (6 bases). The germline V gene encodes CDR1 SGHRS and CDR2 YFSETQ. V was trimmed by 5 bases and J by 7 bases, leaving 16 bases between them. The CDR3 runs 14 residues.

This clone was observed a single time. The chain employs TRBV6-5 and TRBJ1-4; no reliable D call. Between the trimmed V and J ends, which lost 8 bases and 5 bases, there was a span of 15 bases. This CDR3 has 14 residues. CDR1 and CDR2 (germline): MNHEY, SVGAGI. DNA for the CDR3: TGTGCCAGCGCCGGCAGCCGAGCGAATGAAAAACTGTTTTTT. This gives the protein CASAGSRANEKLFF.

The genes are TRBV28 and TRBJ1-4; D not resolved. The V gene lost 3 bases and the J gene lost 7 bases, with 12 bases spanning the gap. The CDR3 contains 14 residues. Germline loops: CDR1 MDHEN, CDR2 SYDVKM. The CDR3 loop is CASSFQGEGEKLFF. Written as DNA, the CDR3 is TGTGCCAGCAGTTTTCAAGGCGAAGGTGAAAAACTGTTTTTT. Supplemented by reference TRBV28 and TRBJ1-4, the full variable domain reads DVKVTQSSRYLVKRTGEKVFLECVQDMDHENMFWYRQDPGLGLRLIYFSYDVKMKEKGDIPEGYSVSREKKERFSLILESASTNQTSMYLCASSFQGEGEKLFFGSGTQLSVL.

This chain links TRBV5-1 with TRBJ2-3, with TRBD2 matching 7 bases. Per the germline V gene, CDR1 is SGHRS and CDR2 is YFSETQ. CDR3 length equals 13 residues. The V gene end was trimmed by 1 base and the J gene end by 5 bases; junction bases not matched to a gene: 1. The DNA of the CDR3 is TGCGCCAGCAGCTTGCGGGGGGTAGATACGCAGTATTTT. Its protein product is CASSLRGVDTQYF.

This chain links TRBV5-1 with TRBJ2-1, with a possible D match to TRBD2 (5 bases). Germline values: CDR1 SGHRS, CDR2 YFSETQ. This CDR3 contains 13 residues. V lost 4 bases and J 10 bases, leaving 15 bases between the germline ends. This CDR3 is CASSPEFSGEQFF. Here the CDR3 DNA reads TGCGCCAGCAGCCCGGAGTTCTCGGGGGAGCAGTTCTTC.

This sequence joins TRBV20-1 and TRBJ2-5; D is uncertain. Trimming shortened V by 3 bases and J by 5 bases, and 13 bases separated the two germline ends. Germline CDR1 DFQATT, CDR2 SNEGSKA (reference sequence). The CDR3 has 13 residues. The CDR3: CSASGLGGETQYF. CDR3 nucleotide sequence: TGCAGTGCTAGTGGCCTCGGTGGGGAGACCCAGTACTTC.

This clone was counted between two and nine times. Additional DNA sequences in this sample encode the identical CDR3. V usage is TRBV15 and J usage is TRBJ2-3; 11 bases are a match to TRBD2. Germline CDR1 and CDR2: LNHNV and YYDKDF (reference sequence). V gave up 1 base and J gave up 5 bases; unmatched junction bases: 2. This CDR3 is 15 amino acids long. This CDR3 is CATSRGGLAVDTQYF. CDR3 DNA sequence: TGTGCCACCAGCAGAGGGGGACTAGCGGTAGATACGCAGTATTTT.

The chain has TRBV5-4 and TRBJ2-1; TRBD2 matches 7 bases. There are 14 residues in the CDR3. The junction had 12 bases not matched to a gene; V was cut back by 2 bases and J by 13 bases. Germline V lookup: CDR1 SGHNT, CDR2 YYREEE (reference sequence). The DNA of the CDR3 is TGTGCCAGCAGCTTTTTTAAATTCGGCGGGGGTCAGTTCTTC. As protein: CASSFFKFGGGQFF.

For the CDR3, the DNA is TGCGCCAGCAGCTTGGCTAGGGGGGCGATCGACGAGCAGTACTTC. Its protein is CASSLARGAIDEQYF. This chain uses TRBV5-1 with TRBJ2-7; D is possibly TRBD1 or TRBD2 (6 bases each). The CDR3 loop spans 15 amino acids. Germline CDR1 SGHRS, CDR2 YFSETQ. Trimming removed 0 bases at V and 5 bases at J, with 15 bases between.

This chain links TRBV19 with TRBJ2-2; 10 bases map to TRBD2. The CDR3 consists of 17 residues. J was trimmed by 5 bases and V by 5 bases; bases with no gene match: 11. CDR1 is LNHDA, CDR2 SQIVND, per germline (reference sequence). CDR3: CASSPLSGGVKTGELFF. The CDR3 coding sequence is TGTGCCAGTAGTCCTCTGAGCGGGGGGGTGAAAACCGGGGAGCTGTTTTTT. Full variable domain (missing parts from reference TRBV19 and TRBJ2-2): DGGITQSPKYLFRKEGQNVTLSCEQNLNHDAMYWYRQDPGQGLRLIYYSQIVNDFQKGDIAEGYSVSREKKESFPLTVTSAQKNPTAFYLCASSPLSGGVKTGELFFGEGSRLTVL.

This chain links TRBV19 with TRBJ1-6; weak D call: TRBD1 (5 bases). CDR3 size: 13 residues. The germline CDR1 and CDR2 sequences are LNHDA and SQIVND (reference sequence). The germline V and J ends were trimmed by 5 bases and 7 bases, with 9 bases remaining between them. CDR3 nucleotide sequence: TGTGCCAGTAGTGCTTGGGACAATTCACCCCTCCACTTT. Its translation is CASSAWDNSPLHF.

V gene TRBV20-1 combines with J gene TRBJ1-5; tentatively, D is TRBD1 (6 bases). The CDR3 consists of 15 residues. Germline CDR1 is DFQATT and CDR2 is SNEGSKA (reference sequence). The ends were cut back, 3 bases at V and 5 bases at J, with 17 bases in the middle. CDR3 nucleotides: TGCAGTGCTAGTATGGGGGGCGCGAAGGATCAGCCCCAGCATTTT. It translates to CSASMGGAKDQPQHF.

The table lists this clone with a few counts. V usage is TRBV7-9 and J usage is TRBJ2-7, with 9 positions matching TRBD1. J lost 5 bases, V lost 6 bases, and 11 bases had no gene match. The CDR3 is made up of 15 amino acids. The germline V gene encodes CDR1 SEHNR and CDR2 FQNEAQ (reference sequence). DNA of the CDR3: TGTGCCAGCAGGCCCGTAACAGGGGGCGGCCACGAGCAGTACTTC. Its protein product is CASRPVTGGGHEQYF.

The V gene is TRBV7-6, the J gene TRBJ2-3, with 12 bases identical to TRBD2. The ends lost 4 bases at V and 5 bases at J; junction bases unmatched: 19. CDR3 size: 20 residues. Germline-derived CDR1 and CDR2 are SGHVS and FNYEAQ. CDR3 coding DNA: TGTGCCAGCAGCTCCCGTTTGGGGCTAGCGGGGGGGCATGTCGGAGATACGCAGTATTTT. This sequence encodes CASSSRLGLAGGHVGDTQYF. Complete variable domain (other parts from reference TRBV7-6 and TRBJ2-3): GAGVSQSPRYKVTKRGQDVALRCDPISGHVSLYWYRQALGQGPEFLTYFNYEAQQDKSGLPNDRFSAERPEGSISTLTIQRTEQRDSAMYRCASSSRLGLAGGHVGDTQYFGPGTRLTVL.

The CDR3: CASGRGGSNTGELFF. Here the CDR3 DNA reads TGTGCCAGCGGGCGGGGGGGCTCGAACACCGGGGAGCTGTTTTTT. The chain employs TRBV5-4 and TRBJ2-2; 9 bases align to TRBD2. V was pared by 7 bases and J by 0 bases, with 4 bases of the junction left unmatched. This CDR3 has 15 residues. In germline, CDR1 is SGHNT, CDR2 YYREEE (reference sequence).

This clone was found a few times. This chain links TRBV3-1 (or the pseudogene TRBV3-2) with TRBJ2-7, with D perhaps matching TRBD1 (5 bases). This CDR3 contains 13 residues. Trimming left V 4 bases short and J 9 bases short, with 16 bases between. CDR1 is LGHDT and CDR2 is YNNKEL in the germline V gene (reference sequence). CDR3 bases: TGTGCCAGCAGCCCCTCCCAAACAGGCGGGCAGTACTTC. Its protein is CASSPSQTGGQYF.

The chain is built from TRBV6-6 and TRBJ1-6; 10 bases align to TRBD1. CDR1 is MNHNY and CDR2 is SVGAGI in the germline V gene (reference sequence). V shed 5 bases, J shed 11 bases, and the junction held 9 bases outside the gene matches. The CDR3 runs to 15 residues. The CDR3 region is CASSPTGQGQAPLHF. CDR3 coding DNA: TGTGCCAGCAGTCCCACGGGACAGGGGCAGGCACCCCTCCACTTT.

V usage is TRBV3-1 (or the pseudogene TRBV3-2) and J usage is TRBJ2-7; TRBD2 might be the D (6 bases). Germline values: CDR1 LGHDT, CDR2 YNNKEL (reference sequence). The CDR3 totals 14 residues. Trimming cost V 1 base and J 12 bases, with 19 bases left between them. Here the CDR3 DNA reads TGTGCCAGCAGCCAAGTCCTCCCGGGGGTTGGTCTGTACTTC. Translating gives CASSQVLPGVGLYF.

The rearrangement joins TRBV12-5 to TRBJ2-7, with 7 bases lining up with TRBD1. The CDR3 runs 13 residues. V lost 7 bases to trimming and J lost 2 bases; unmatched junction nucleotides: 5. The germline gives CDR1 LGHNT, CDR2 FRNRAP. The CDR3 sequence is CASVTTGTYEQYF. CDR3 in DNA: TGTGCTAGTGTCACGACAGGGACCTACGAGCAGTACTTC.

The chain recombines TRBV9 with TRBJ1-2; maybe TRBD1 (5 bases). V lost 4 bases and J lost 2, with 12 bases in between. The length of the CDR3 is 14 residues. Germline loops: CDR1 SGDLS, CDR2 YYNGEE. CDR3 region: CASSPSRANYGYTF. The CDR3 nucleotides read TGTGCCAGCAGCCCTAGCAGGGCAAACTATGGCTACACCTTC. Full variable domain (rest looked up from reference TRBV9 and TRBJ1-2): DSGVTQTPKHLITATGQRVTLRCSPRSGDLSVYWYQQSLDQGLQFLIQYYNGEERAKGNILERFSAQQFPDLHSELNLSSLELGDSALYFCASSPSRANYGYTFGSGTRLTVV.

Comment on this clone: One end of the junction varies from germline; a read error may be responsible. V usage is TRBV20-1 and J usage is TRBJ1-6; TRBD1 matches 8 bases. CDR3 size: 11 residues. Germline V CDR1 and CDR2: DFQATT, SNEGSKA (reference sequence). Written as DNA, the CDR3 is TGTGCGGGACAGGCGGGTTCACCCCTCCACTTT. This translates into CAGQAGSPLHF.

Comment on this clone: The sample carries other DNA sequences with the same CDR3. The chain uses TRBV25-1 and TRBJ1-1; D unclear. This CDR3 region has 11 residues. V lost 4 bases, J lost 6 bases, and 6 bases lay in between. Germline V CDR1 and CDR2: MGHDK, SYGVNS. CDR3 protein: CASSAGSEAFF. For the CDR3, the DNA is TGTGCCAGCAGTGCGGGGTCTGAAGCTTTCTTT. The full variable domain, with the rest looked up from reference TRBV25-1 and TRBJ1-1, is EADIYQTPRYLVIGTGKKITLECSQTMGHDKMYWYQQDPGMELHLIHYSYGVNSTEKGDLSSESTVSRIRTEHFPLTLESARPSHTSQYLCASSAGSEAFFGQGTRLTVV.

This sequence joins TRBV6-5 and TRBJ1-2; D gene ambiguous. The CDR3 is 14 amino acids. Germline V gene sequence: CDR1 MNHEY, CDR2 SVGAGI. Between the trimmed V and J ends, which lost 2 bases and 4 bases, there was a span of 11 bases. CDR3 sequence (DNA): TGTGCCAGCAGTTACGCTTTGGGATCCTATGGCTACACCTTC. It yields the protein CASSYALGSYGYTF.